Given below is one T cell receptor (beta chain) in context. Its antigen is unknown. Additional DNA sequences in this sample encode the identical CDR3. This record belongs to a study of Ad26.COV2.S vaccination and SARS-CoV-2 variants. About the research overall: Ad26.COV2.S, an intramuscular injection, was given once or twice 56 days apart. Regarding the study as a whole: Marked by substantial breadth, spike-specific CD8+ and CD4+ T cell responses were reportedly seen after vaccination.

TCRdb's table, derived via immunoSEQ multiplex PCR, lists solely in-frame clones and lacks some. The sample yields about half a million clones, 89% seen once. CDR3 length equals 12 residues. Germline lookup yields CDR1 SEHNR and CDR2 FQNEAQ (reference sequence). Trimming removed 1 base at V and 4 bases at J, with 2 bases between. Stated treatment: 15 to 20 received Ad26.COV2.S at low or high dose, single or two shots; roughly five received placebo; per-sample allocation not given. After the first vaccine or placebo injection, samples were drawn on day 63. An 18-55-year-old adult in Boston served as donor.

The sample here was peripheral blood, taken in a trial of Ad26.COV2.S vaccine versus placebo. This TCR was recovered from a person aged 18-65 years who received the Ad26.COV2.S COVID-19 vaccine or a placebo. The chain has TRBV7-9 and TRBJ2-1; D is unresolved. CDR3 protein: CASSLDYNEQFF. The CDR3, as DNA: TGTGCCAGCAGCTTAGATTACAATGAGCAGTTCTTC. The whole variable domain, filled in from reference TRBV7-9 and TRBJ2-1, reads DTGVSQNPRHKITKRGQNVTFRCDPISEHNRLYWYRQTLGQGPEFLTYFQNEAQLEKSRLLSDRFSAERPKGSFSTLEIQRTEQGDSAMYLCASSLDYNEQFFGPGTRLTVL.